This record looks at one TCR beta chain sequence and its context. These data belong to a study of CD4 and CD8 cells across lung adenocarcinoma regions. TCRdb re-called the PCR reads through MiXCR, storing one row per CDR3 protein. The table records over 10,000 distinct CDR3 sequences, approximately 57% of them present only once. The CDR3 loop spans 17 amino acids. Unmatched junction bases numbered 7, after V lost 0 bases and J lost 1 base. The germline gives CDR1 MGHRA, CDR2 YSYEKL. Localized lung adenocarcinoma, a non-small cell lung cancer, affected the donors. The V gene is TRBV4-1, the J gene TRBJ2-5, with 8 bases matching TRBD2. The TCR sequence derives from a female donor with lung adenocarcinoma. The CD4 and CD8 labels of this study may be unreliable. Material for sequencing was CD8+ T cells from the center of a lung tumor. CDR3: CASSQEGRGGAQETQYF. CDR3 bases: TGCGCCAGCAGCCAAGAGGGTCGGGGGGGGGCCCAAGAGACCCAGTACTTC.